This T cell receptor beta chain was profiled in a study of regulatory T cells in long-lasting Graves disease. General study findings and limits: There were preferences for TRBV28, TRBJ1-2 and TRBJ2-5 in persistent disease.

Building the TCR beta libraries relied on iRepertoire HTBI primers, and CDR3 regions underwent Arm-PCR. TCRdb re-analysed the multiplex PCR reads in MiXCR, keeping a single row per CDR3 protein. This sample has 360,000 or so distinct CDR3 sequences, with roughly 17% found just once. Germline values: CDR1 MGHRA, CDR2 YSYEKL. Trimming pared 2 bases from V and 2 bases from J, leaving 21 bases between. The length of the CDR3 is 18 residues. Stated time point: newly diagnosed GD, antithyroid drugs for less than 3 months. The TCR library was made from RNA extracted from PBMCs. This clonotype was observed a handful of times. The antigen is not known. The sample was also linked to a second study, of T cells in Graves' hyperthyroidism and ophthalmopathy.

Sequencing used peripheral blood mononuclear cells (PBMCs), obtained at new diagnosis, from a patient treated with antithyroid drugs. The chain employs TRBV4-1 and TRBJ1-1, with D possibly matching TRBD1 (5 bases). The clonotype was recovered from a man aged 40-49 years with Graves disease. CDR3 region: CASSQKAGGLSVNTEAFF. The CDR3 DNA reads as TGCGCCAGCAGCCAAAAGGCTGGGGGGTTGTCCGTAAACACTGAAGCTTTCTTT.